This T cell receptor (beta chain) was sequenced in a study of T cell repertoires in cytomegalovirus infection. Study in general: Matching HLA type, along with CMV infection, was indicated by public TCR beta signatures. Whole-study findings and limits: CMV-specific TCR beta clonotypes restricted by HLA-C dominated the ex vivo response. Frequencies of public TCR beta families were cumulated, and this identified carriers of CMV plus the relevant HLA.

On this clonotype: Its antigen is undetermined.

There are 13 residues in the CDR3. Trimming shortened V by 5 bases and J by 5 bases, and 12 bases separated the two germline ends. TCRdb itself ran the reads through MiXCR, one entry per CDR3 protein. The table has hundreds of thousands of distinct CDR3 sequences, under 40% seen once. The chain uses TRBV12-3 or TRBV12-4 and TRBJ1-1, with D possibly being TRBD1 (5 bases). The clonotype originates from a human donor in good health (CMV status not recorded). Some clones in this sample may be carry-over from other donors' samples. Sequencing was carried out using PBMCs. CDR3 loop: CASSLRVGTEAFF. CDR3 DNA: TGTGCCAGCAGTCTCAGGGTAGGGACTGAAGCTTTCTTT.